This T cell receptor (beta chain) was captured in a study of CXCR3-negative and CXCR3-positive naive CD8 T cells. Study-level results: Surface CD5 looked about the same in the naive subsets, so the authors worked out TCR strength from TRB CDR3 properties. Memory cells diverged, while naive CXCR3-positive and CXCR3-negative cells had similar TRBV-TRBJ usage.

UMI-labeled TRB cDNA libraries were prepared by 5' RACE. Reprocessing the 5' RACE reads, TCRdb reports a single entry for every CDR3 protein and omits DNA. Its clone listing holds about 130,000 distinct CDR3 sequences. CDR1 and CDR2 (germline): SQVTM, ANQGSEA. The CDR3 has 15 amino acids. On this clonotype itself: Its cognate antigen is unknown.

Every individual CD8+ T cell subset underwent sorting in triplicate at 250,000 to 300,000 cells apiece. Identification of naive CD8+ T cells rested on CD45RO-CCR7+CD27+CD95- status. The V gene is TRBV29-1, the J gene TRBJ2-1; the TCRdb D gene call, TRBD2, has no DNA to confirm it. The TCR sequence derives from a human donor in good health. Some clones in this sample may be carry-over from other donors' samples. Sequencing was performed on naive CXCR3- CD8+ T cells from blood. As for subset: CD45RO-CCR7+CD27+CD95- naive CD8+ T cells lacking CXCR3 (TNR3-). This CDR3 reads CSVHSGSPSYNEQFF.